This T cell receptor (beta chain) originates from a study of T cells expressing NK-cell markers. For the study at large: Most of the eight sequenced donors were HCMV-seropositive; one was seronegative.

Looked up from germline, CDR1 is LGHDT and CDR2 is YNNKEL (reference sequence). The CDR3 has 16 amino acids. TCRdb reprocessed the 5' RACE reads and reports one entry per CDR3 protein, with no DNA. The sample's table shows about 460,000 distinct CDR3 sequences. The J gene is TRBJ2-2, the V gene TRBV3-1; TCRdb's D call, TRBD2, is unchecked because there is no DNA. The clonotype originates from a woman aged 45 to 65 in good health. Material: blood T cells: a sorted CD56 or NKG2C T cell subset, CD4+ or CD8+ T cells, or bulk PBMC T cells (not recorded which). The CDR3 is CASSPGGGSATGELFF.